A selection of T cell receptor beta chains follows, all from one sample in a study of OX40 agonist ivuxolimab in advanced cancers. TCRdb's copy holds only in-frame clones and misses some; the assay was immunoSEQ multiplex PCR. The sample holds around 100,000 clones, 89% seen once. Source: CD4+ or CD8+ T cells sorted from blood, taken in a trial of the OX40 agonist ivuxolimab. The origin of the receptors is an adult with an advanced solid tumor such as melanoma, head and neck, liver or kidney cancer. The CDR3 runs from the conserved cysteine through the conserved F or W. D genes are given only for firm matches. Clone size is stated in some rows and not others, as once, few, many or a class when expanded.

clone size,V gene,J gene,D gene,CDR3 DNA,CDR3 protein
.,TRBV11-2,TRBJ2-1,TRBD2,TGTGCCAGCAGCCCCTATTCTGTAGCGGGGGGGAATGAGCAGTTCTTC,CASSPYSVAGGNEQFF
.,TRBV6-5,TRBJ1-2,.,TGTGCCAGCAGTTACGATGGGGGTGCGGGCTACACCTTC,CASSYDGGAGYTF
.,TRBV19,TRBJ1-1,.,TGTGCCAGTAGTAACCGCATACGGGTGGCTTTCTTT,CASSNRIRVAFF
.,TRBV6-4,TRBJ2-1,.,TGTGCCAGCAGTGACCCCTTTGAGATAGCGTGGGTCCAAGGGGAGCAGTTCTTC,CASSDPFEIAWVQGEQFF
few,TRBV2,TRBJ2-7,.,TGTGCCAGCAGTGAACGGGGTCGATATGGCTACGAGCAGTACTTC,CASSERGRYGYEQYF
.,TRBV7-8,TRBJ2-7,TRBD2,TGTGCCAGCAGGCTAACTAGCGGGAGGGCTGAGTTTCAGTACTTC,CASRLTSGRAEFQYF
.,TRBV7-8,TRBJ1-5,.,TGTGCCAGCAGCTTGGGCGGTCAGCCCCAGCATTTT,CASSLGGQPQHF
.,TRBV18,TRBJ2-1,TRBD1,TGTGCCAGCTCACCAGTTCGAGGGGACAGGTCGCTTTACAATGAGCAGTTCTTC,CASSPVRGDRSLYNEQFF
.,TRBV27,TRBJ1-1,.,TGTGCCAGCACTTTATCGGGTTCGAACACTGAAGCTTTCTTT,CASTLSGSNTEAFF
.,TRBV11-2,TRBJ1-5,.,TGTGCCAGCAGACTCGGGACGAACAGCAATCAGCCCCAGCATTTT,CASRLGTNSNQPQHF
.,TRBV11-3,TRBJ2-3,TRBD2,TGTGCCAGCAGCTTGGGACTAGCAAGCACAGATACGCAGTATTTT,CASSLGLASTDTQYF
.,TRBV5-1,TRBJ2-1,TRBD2,TGCGCCAGCAGCCTCGGACGGACTAGCGGGAACTACAATGAGCAGTTCTTC,CASSLGRTSGNYNEQFF
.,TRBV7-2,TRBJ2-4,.,TGTGCCAGCAGCTATGGACAGAAAAACATTCAGTACTTC,CASSYGQKNIQYF
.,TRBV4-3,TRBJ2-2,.,TGCGCCAGCAGCCAAGACAGGGAACCCGGGGAGCTGTTTTTT,CASSQDREPGELFF
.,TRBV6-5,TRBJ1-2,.,TGTGCCAGCAGTTACTTACACAATGGCTACACCTTC,CASSYLHNGYTF
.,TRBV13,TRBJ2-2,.,TGTGCCAGCAGCTTAGCATCTCGAGGGGTGACCGGGGAGCTGTTTTTT,CASSLASRGVTGELFF
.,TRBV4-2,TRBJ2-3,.,TGTGCCAGCAGCCAAGAAACAGGCGTGAAAACGCAGTATTTT,CASSQETGVKTQYF
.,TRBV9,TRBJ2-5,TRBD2,TGTGCCAGCGGGGGACTAGCGGGAGAGACCCAGTACTTC,CASGGLAGETQYF
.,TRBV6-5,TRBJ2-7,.,TGTGCCAGCAGTCGGCGCAGGGACGAGCAGTACTTC,CASSRRRDEQYF
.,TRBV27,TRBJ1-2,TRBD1,TGTGCCAGCAGTCCGCGGACAGGGACAGACTATGGCTACACCTTC,CASSPRTGTDYGYTF
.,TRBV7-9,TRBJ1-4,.,TGTGCCGGAGGACAGCCTAATGAAAAACTGTTTTTT,CAGGQPNEKLFF
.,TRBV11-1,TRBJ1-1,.,TGTGCCAGCAGCTTGGGCAGGGGATCTGAAGCTTTCTTT,CASSLGRGSEAFF
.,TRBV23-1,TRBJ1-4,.,TGCGCCAGCAGTCAATCGCCCGGCATCGGATACGAAAAACTGTTTTTT,CASSQSPGIGYEKLFF
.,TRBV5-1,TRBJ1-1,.,TGCGCCAGCAGCTTGGGGACCGGGGGGAACACTGAAGCTTTCTTT,CASSLGTGGNTEAFF
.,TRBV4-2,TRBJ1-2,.,TGTGCCAGCAGCCAAGATTCCCACGGGGACTATGGCTACACCTTC,CASSQDSHGDYGYTF
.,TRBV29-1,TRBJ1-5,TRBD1,TGCAGCGTGGGGACAGGGGCGGGTAATCAGCCCCAGCATTTT,CSVGTGAGNQPQHF
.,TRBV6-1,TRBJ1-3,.,TGTGCCAGCAGCGGAGACAGACCTGGAAACACCATATATTTT,CASSGDRPGNTIYF
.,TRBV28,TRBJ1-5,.,TGTGCCAGCAGTTTAAGCGGGGGCTTCAATCAGCCCCAGCATTTT,CASSLSGGFNQPQHF
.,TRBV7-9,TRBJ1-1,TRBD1,TGTGCCAGCAGGGGGACAGAGCTGAACACTGAAGCTTTCTTT,CASRGTELNTEAFF
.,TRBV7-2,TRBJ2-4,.,TGTGCCAGCAGCTTAGGGAATGGAGAGTGGGGGAAAACCAAAAACATTCAGTACTTC,CASSLGNGEWGKTKNIQYF
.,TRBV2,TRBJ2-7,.,TGTGCCAGCAGCAGACCAAGGGACTTCGATACCCCCTACGAGCAGTACTTC,CASSRPRDFDTPYEQYF
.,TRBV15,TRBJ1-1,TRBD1,TGTGCCACCAGCAGGACAGGGGCGGGCACTGAAGCTTTCTTT,CATSRTGAGTEAFF
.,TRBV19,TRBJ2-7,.,TGTGCCAGTAGTCAGACCCTTCTCGTTTTGGAGCAGTACTTC,CASSQTLLVLEQYF
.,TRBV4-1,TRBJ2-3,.,TGCGCCAGCAGCCCATCTCGGACAGTTAGCACAGATACGCAGTATTTT,CASSPSRTVSTDTQYF
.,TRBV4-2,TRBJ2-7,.,TGTGCCAGCAGCCGCGGCGGAACCTACGAGCAGTACTTC,CASSRGGTYEQYF
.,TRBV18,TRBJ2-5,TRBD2,TGTGCCAGCTCACCCGGACTAGCGGTACAAGAGACCCAGTACTTC,CASSPGLAVQETQYF
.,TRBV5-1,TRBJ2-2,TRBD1,TGCGCCAGCAGCTTGACCCCGGGACAGGGTGGTGACACCGGGGAGCTGTTTTTT,CASSLTPGQGGDTGELFF
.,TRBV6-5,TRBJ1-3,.,TGTGCCAGCAGTTACAGGGGCTCTGGAAACACCATATATTTT,CASSYRGSGNTIYF
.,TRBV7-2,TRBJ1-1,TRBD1,TGTGCCAGCAGCCCCAAATGGGACAGGGTTGCCACTGAAGCTTTCTTT,CASSPKWDRVATEAFF
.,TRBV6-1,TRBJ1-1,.,TGTGCCAGCAGTGAGGGAGGGGTGTCGGCTTTCTTT,CASSEGGVSAFF
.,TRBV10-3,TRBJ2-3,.,TGTGCCATCAGTGAGTTAGGGCCGGCAGCTAGCACAGATACGCAGTATTTT,CAISELGPAASTDTQYF
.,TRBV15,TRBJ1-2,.,TGTGCCACCAGCTTGGGAAAGGATGGCTACACCTTC,CATSLGKDGYTF
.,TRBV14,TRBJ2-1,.,TGTGCCAGCAGCCAAGTGGCGGGAAGCTACAATGAGCAGTTCTTC,CASSQVAGSYNEQFF
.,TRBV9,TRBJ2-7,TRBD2,TGTGCCAGCAGCGCCACAAGTAGCGGGATCTCCTACGAGCAGTACTTC,CASSATSSGISYEQYF